This is a list of T cell receptor beta chains from one sample in a study of CD8 T cells in ankylosing spondylitis. TCRdb re-derived calls from the 5' RACE reads in MiXCR, one entry per CDR3 protein. The sample holds around 450,000 distinct CDR3 sequences, 25% to 30% seen once. The sequenced sample was blood, either unsorted or a sorted T cell fraction (not recorded which). The receptors stem from a male donor with ankylosing spondylitis. Both conserved end residues are part of each CDR3. D genes are given only for firm matches. Where a row states a size, it is once, few, many or the class of an expanded clone; other rows omit it.

v_call,clone_size,j_call,d_call,cdr3_nt,cdr3_aa
TRBV6-2/TRBV6-3,few,TRBJ1-1,NA,TGTGCCAGCAGTTACCGCGAGCAGGGCGGTGAAGCTTTCTTT,CASSYREQGGEAFF
TRBV9,few,TRBJ2-1,NA,TGTGCCAGCAGCGTAGCCCATCGGGGTGAGCAGTTCTTC,CASSVAHRGEQFF
TRBV20-1,few,TRBJ1-1,NA,TGCAGTGCCAAGACCGTGAACACTGAAGCTTTCTTT,CSAKTVNTEAFF
TRBV7-8,few,TRBJ2-1,TRBD2,TGTGCCAGCAGCACGGTGGGGCTAGCGGCTGAGCAGTTCTTC,CASSTVGLAAEQFF
TRBV12-3/TRBV12-4,NA,TRBJ2-1,TRBD1,TGTGCCAGCAGCCCCCGGGGACAGGCATACAATGAGCAGTTCTTC,CASSPRGQAYNEQFF
TRBV25-1,NA,TRBJ1-2,TRBD1,TGTGCCAGCAGTTTTCTTGGACAGGGGGCGACTTATGGCTACACCTTC,CASSFLGQGATYGYTF
TRBV5-1,NA,TRBJ2-3,NA,TGCGCCAGCAGCACGAACGTCGGGGTAACAGATACGCAGTATTTT,CASSTNVGVTDTQYF
TRBV20-1,NA,TRBJ2-7,TRBD2,TGCAGTGCTAGATTGGCTAGCGGAGGGGCTTACGAGCAGTACTTC,CSARLASGGAYEQYF
TRBV20-1,once,TRBJ1-1,NA,TGCAGTGCCAAACCGGGGCCTGGGAACACTGAAGCTTTCTTT,CSAKPGPGNTEAFF
TRBV24-1,NA,TRBJ2-1,TRBD2,TGTGCCACCAGTGATTTGCCGACTAGCGGAAACAATGAGCAGTTCTTC,CATSDLPTSGNNEQFF
TRBV20-1,NA,TRBJ2-3,TRBD2,TGCAGTGCTTCCCTAGCGGGAGCGGCGGATACGCAGTATTTT,CSASLAGAADTQYF
TRBV3-1,NA,TRBJ2-3,NA,TGTGCCAGCAGCCAAGTTAGAACAGATACGCAGTATTTT,CASSQVRTDTQYF
TRBV18,few,TRBJ1-5,NA,TGTGCCAGCTCACCGCAGGGAGCCGGTCAGCCCCAGCATTTT,CASSPQGAGQPQHF
TRBV15,NA,TRBJ1-6,NA,TGTGCCACCAGCAGAGATTGGAATAATTCACCCCTCCACTTT,CATSRDWNNSPLHF
TRBV7-6,NA,TRBJ2-1,NA,TGTGCCAGCAGCTCGCAGAAAAGCTCCTACAATGAGCAGTTCTTC,CASSSQKSSYNEQFF
TRBV3-1,NA,TRBJ2-4,TRBD1,TGTGCCAGCAGCCAGACAGGGCAAGGTGACATTCAGTACTTC,CASSQTGQGDIQYF
TRBV9,NA,TRBJ1-1,NA,TGTGCCAGCAGCGCAGAGACAGGAGAAGCTTTCTTT,CASSAETGEAFF
TRBV18,NA,TRBJ1-1,NA,TGTGCCAGCTCACCCGGTAGTATCGAAGCTTTCTTT,CASSPGSIEAFF
TRBV20-1,NA,TRBJ2-3,TRBD2,TGCAGTGCTAGAGTGCCCCGACTAGCGGGAAGCACAGATACGCAGTATTTT,CSARVPRLAGSTDTQYF
TRBV19,NA,TRBJ2-3,NA,TGTGCCAGTAGCTCAAACATGGGAGGAAGAACAGATACGCAGTATTTT,CASSSNMGGRTDTQYF
TRBV29-1,many,TRBJ2-2,NA,TGCAGCGTTGTGGGGGGAGCGAACACCGGGGAGCTGTTTTTT,CSVVGGANTGELFF
TRBV12-3/TRBV12-4,NA,TRBJ2-7,NA,TGTGCCAGCAGTTTCATCTTTGGTACCGATAGCTCCTACGAGCAGTACTTC,CASSFIFGTDSSYEQYF
TRBV24-1,few,TRBJ1-3,NA,TGTGCCACCAGTGACGCCGGGACACCAGGGGCTGGAAACACCATATATTTT,CATSDAGTPGAGNTIYF
TRBV2,few,TRBJ1-5,NA,TGTGCCAGCAGTGAAGTGGGGAGGGGGGCCCTGGGCAATCAGCCCCAGCATTTT,CASSEVGRGALGNQPQHF
TRBV24-1,NA,TRBJ2-1,TRBD2,TGTGCCACCAGTGATTACGGACTAGCGGGAGTCCATGAGCAGTTCTTC,CATSDYGLAGVHEQFF
TRBV6-1,NA,TRBJ2-2,TRBD2,TGTGCCAGCAGTCGCACCGGGACTAGCATAGTCGGGGAGCTGTTTTTT,CASSRTGTSIVGELFF
TRBV3-1,few,TRBJ2-7,TRBD2,TGTGCCAGCAGCCTGGGGACTACCCGCTACGAGCAGTACTTC,CASSLGTTRYEQYF
TRBV7-9,NA,TRBJ2-1,NA,TGTGCCAGCAGCTTCCTAAGGGGCGGACCAAGGAATGAGCAGTTCTTC,CASSFLRGGPRNEQFF
TRBV3-1,NA,TRBJ2-5,NA,TGTGCCAGCAGCCTTAACCCAGCGGAAGAGACCCAGTACTTC,CASSLNPAEETQYF
TRBV11-2,NA,TRBJ2-1,TRBD2,TGTGCCAGCAGCTTAGATCGCGCGGGAGGACGCTACAATGAGCAGTTCTTC,CASSLDRAGGRYNEQFF
TRBV15,NA,TRBJ2-6,NA,TGTGCCACCAGCAGAGACCAGGGGACTGGGGCCAACGTCCTGACTTTC,CATSRDQGTGANVLTF
TRBV5-1,many,TRBJ2-1,TRBD2,TGCGCCAGCAGCGCGGGAGTCGGTAATGAGCAGTTCTTC,CASSAGVGNEQFF
TRBV7-2,few,TRBJ1-1,NA,TGTGCCAGCAGCCCGTTTCACCTGAACACTGAAGCTTTCTTT,CASSPFHLNTEAFF
TRBV5-6,many,TRBJ2-1,TRBD2,TGTGCCAGCAGCTGGAGACTAGCGGACTCAATTGAGCAGTTCTTC,CASSWRLADSIEQFF
TRBV24-1,few,TRBJ1-2,NA,TGTGCCACCAGTGACCCGTGGAACTATGGCTACACCTTC,CATSDPWNYGYTF
TRBV2,few,TRBJ2-2,NA,TGTGCCAGCAGCTCCGGGACGAGATCCGGGGAGCTGTTTTTT,CASSSGTRSGELFF
TRBV7-2,NA,TRBJ2-1,NA,TGTGCAGGGGGGGGGCGGAGCTCCTACAATGAGCAGTTCTTC,CAGGGRSSYNEQFF
TRBV6-2/TRBV6-3,few,TRBJ1-1,NA,TGTGCCAGCAGTCGGACAGAAAATGAAGCTTTCTTT,CASSRTENEAFF
TRBV7-7,NA,TRBJ2-1,TRBD2,TGTGCCAGCAGCTCACTCTTCGGGGGGTTGGATGAGCAGTTCTTC,CASSSLFGGLDEQFF
TRBV5-1,many,TRBJ1-2,NA,TGCGCCAGCAGCTTGGCGGGTGACAACTATGGCTACACCTTC,CASSLAGDNYGYTF
TRBV20-1,NA,TRBJ1-1,NA,TGCAGTGCTAGAGATCTTCGGGGGTCGAACACTGAAGCTTTCTTT,CSARDLRGSNTEAFF
TRBV6-2/TRBV6-3,NA,TRBJ1-5,NA,TGTGCCAGCACCGACACCGGGCGGCAGAATCAGCCCCAGCATTTT,CASTDTGRQNQPQHF
TRBV14,NA,TRBJ1-1,NA,TGTGCCAGCAGCCAAGATCCTTTGTGGAACACTGAAGCTTTCTTT,CASSQDPLWNTEAFF
TRBV20-1,many,TRBJ2-2,TRBD2,TGCAGTGCTCCCGACAGCGGGGACACCGGGGAGCTGTTTTTT,CSAPDSGDTGELFF
TRBV24-1,NA,TRBJ2-3,TRBD2,TGTGCCACCATGGGGCGGGAGAGGACAGATACGCAGTATTTT,CATMGRERTDTQYF
TRBV20-1,few,TRBJ2-7,TRBD1,TGCAGTGCTGAGGGGACAGGGCTGGGGGAGCAGTACTTC,CSAEGTGLGEQYF
TRBV12-3/TRBV12-4,few,TRBJ1-5,NA,TGTGCCAGCAGTTTATTCAGGATAAGCAATCAGCCCCAGCATTTT,CASSLFRISNQPQHF